The 21 T cell receptor beta chains given below trace back to one sample, sequenced in a study of T cell responses to AZD1222 COVID-19 vaccine. Profiling relied on immunoSEQ multiplex PCR, and the TCRdb table lists in-frame clones only, not all of them. Among 150,000 to 200,000 clones listed, approximately 87% were seen once. The specimen was peripheral blood, collected on day 0 of MenACWY control vaccination. Every receptor here comes from an adult in good health.

The V gene is TRBV28, the J gene TRBJ2-1; a possible D gene is TRBD1 (6 bases). Trimming removed 7 bases from V and 11 bases from J, with 18 bases in between. CDR3 size: 13 residues. Germline-derived CDR1 and CDR2 are MDHEN and SYDVKM. CDR3 DNA: TGTGCCAGCATGGGGGCACAAGACGTTAAGCAGTTCTTC. It specifies CASMGAQDVKQFF.

The chain combines TRBV12-3 or TRBV12-4 with TRBJ2-7; unclear D gene. The CDR3 consists of 11 residues. Trimming removed 4 bases from V and 2 bases from J, with 3 bases in between. CDR3 sequence reads: CASSSAYEQYF. CDR3 bases: TGTGCCAGCAGTTCCGCCTACGAGCAGTACTTC.

The rearrangement links TRBV5-4 to TRBJ1-2; D call uncertain. CDR1 and CDR2 from the germline V gene are SGHNT and YYREEE (reference sequence). The CDR3 is 13 amino acids. V was trimmed by 3 bases and J by 2 bases, leaving 8 bases between them. In DNA, the CDR3 is TGTGCCAGCAGCTCAATTAAGAACTATGGCTACACCTTC. Protein sequence: CASSSIKNYGYTF. The variable domain in full, with the rest retrieved from reference TRBV5-4 and TRBJ1-2, is ETGVTQSPTHLIKTRGQQVTLRCSSQSGHNTVSWYQQALGQGPQFIFQYYREEENGRGNFPPRFSGLQFPNYSSELNVNALELDDSALYLCASSSIKNYGYTFGSGTRLTVV.

About this clone: Other DNA sequences within the sample encode an identical CDR3. The rearrangement joins TRBV28 to TRBJ1-1; D is perhaps TRBD1 (5 bases). V lost 3 bases to trimming and J lost 0 bases, with 8 bases between them. CDR3 length: 14 amino acids. Germline CDR1 and CDR2: MDHEN and SYDVKM. CDR3 protein: CASSLAGMNTEAFF. The CDR3 nucleotides read TGTGCCAGCAGTTTGGCAGGGATGAACACTGAAGCTTTCTTT.

The chain links TRBV12-3 or TRBV12-4 to TRBJ2-5, with D tentatively TRBD2 (5 bases). The J call is doubtful: the DNA matches TRBJ2-7 better. The CDR3 has 12 residues. The CDR3 reads CASSEGPYEQYF. The DNA of the CDR3 is TGTGCCAGCAGTGAGGGCCCTTACGAGCAGTACTTC.

The chain has TRBV2 and TRBJ2-2; no clear D gene. V was trimmed by 2 bases and J by 4 bases, leaving 14 bases between them. The CDR3 loop spans 16 amino acids. Germline V lookup: CDR1 SNHLY, CDR2 FYNNEI. DNA for the CDR3: TGTGCCAGCAGTGAAACGGGCTTGGCGTCCACCGGGGAGCTGTTTTTT. It yields the protein CASSETGLASTGELFF.

This clone came up once. The chain joins TRBV7-3 to TRBJ1-1; D ambiguous. V lost 2 bases and J lost 3, with 7 bases in between. Germline CDR1 reads SGHTA; CDR2 reads FQGTGA. The CDR3 totals 13 residues. CDR3 loop: CASSLGVDTEAFF. The CDR3 DNA is TGTGCCAGCAGCTTAGGGGTGGACACTGAAGCTTTCTTT.

The CDR3 spells CASSSDSQEKLFF. As DNA, the CDR3 is TGTGCCAGCAGTTCGGACAGTCAAGAAAAACTGTTTTTT. The chain employs TRBV6-5 and TRBJ1-4, with D maybe TRBD1 (6 bases). The CDR3 is 13 residues long. V lost 4 bases, J lost 8 bases, and 11 bases lay in between. The V gene's germline CDR1 is MNHEY and CDR2 SVGAGI.

The V call is TRBV18, the J call TRBJ2-2; D is unclear. This CDR3 has 13 amino acids. The germline CDR1 and CDR2 sequences are KGHSH and LQKENI. V lost 0 bases and J 11 bases, leaving 10 bases between the germline ends. CDR3 loop: CASSPPLAGELFF. The DNA of the CDR3 is TGTGCCAGCTCACCACCTTTAGCAGGCGAGCTGTTTTTT.

The rearrangement uses TRBV3-1 (or the pseudogene TRBV3-2) and TRBJ2-5; 12 bases are shared with TRBD1. The CDR3 runs 16 residues. With V trimmed by 1 base and J by 3 bases, 3 bases remained unmatched. The germline V gene has CDR1 LGHDT and CDR2 YNNKEL (reference sequence). CDR3 nucleotides: TGTGCCAGCAGCCAAGGGGACAGGGGGCATAAAGAGACCCAGTACTTC. Its translation: CASSQGDRGHKETQYF.

This clone was detected once. The chain carries TRBV13 and TRBJ2-1; 9 bases are a match to TRBD1. Germline V gene lookup returns CDR1 PRHDT and CDR2 FYEKMQ (reference sequence). J lost 7 bases, V lost 2 bases, and 3 bases had no gene match. The CDR3 length is 14 residues. CDR3 amino acids: CASSLRQGVNEQFF. The CDR3 region has the DNA TGTGCCAGCAGCTTAAGACAGGGGGTTAATGAGCAGTTCTTC.

The chain combines TRBV28 with TRBJ2-7; TRBD2 matches at 8 bases. Trimming removed 5 bases from V and 3 bases from J; junction bases left unmatched: 9. Germline lookup yields CDR1 MDHEN and CDR2 SYDVKM. The CDR3 sequence is 15 residues long. The CDR3 sequence: CASSRRTRGGYEQYF. For the CDR3, the DNA is TGTGCCAGCAGTAGACGGACACGGGGGGGCTACGAGCAGTACTTC.

This clone was picked up one time. The chain is built from TRBV5-1 and TRBJ1-1; TRBD1 matches at 9 bases. This CDR3 spans 15 amino acids. Germline CDR1 reads SGHRS; CDR2 reads YFSETQ. The junction had 7 bases not matched to a gene; V was cut back by 2 bases and J by 5 bases. This CDR3 is CASSLPGQGGTEAFF. The CDR3, as DNA: TGCGCCAGCAGCTTACCGGGACAGGGAGGTACTGAAGCTTTCTTT.

This clone was observed a handful of times. The chain has TRBV20-1 and TRBJ1-2; the D gene is possibly TRBD1 (5 bases). The CDR3 extends over 15 amino acids. The ends were cut back, 3 bases at V and 0 bases at J, with 14 bases in the middle. The germline V gene encodes CDR1 DFQATT and CDR2 SNEGSKA (reference sequence). The CDR3 sequence: CSASPGGSANYGYTF. The CDR3 DNA is TGCAGTGCTAGTCCTGGGGGGTCCGCTAACTATGGCTACACCTTC.

This clone was recorded a few times. The rearrangement uses TRBV6-2 or TRBV6-3 and TRBJ1-1, with D possibly being TRBD1 (5 bases). Germline V gene lookup returns CDR1 MNHEY and CDR2 SVGEGT. Deletions cut 6 bases from V and 4 bases from J, with 12 bases between. CDR3 length: 13 amino acids. The CDR3 region has the DNA TGTGCCAGCAGCGCAGGGTGGGGCACTGAAGCTTTCTTT. Its translation: CASSAGWGTEAFF.

This clone came up a few times. The chain links TRBV6-5 to TRBJ1-5; no clear D gene. Trimming removed 2 bases at V and 7 bases at J, with 9 bases between. The CDR3 runs to 13 residues. Germline assignment: CDR1 MNHEY and CDR2 SVGAGI. The CDR3 loop is CASSYTQWQPQHF. CDR3 coding DNA: TGTGCCAGCAGTTACACACAGTGGCAGCCCCAGCATTTT.

The CDR3 loop is CASSQRRTSGTSTDTQYF. The DNA for the CDR3 is TGTGCCAGCAGTCAGAGGAGGACTAGCGGGACTAGCACAGATACGCAGTATTTT. The chain recombines TRBV27 with TRBJ2-3; 12 bases are shared with TRBD2. After removal of 5 bases from V and 0 bases from J, the junction contained 9 bases not matched to a gene. Per germline, CDR1 MNHEY and CDR2 SMNVEV (reference sequence). The CDR3 sequence is 18 residues long.

This chain joins TRBV4-3 and TRBJ2-7; TRBD2 agrees at 8 bases. Trimming took 1 base from V and 4 from J; bases not matched to a gene: 6. CDR3 size: 15 residues. Per germline, CDR1 LGHNA and CDR2 YSLEER. CDR3 amino acids: CASSQVSGGRYEQYF. In DNA form, the CDR3 reads TGCGCCAGCAGCCAAGTCTCGGGGGGGAGATACGAGCAGTACTTC.

J is TRBJ2-7 and V is TRBV19, with 8 nucleotides matching TRBD1. The CDR3 totals 16 residues. With V trimmed by 5 bases and J by 0 bases, 9 bases remained unmatched. The germline V gene has CDR1 LNHDA and CDR2 SQIVND (reference sequence). CDR3 loop: CASSPTRTGSSYEQYF. The CDR3 DNA reads as TGTGCCAGTAGTCCCACCCGGACAGGGAGCTCCTACGAGCAGTACTTC.

In this sample, this clone turned up a few times. J is TRBJ1-3 and V is TRBV6-1; D may be TRBD1 (5 bases). The CDR3 spans 14 residues. CDR1 is MNHNS, CDR2 SASEGT, per germline. V gave up 3 bases and J gave up 0 bases, with 6 bases separating them. CDR3 sequence: CASSDTGSGNTIYF. The CDR3 DNA sequence: TGTGCCAGCAGTGACACAGGCTCTGGAAACACCATATATTTT.

This clone occurred once. This chain connects TRBV29-1 to TRBJ2-7, with D perhaps matching TRBD2 (5 bases). The CDR3 length is 11 residues. V was shortened by 5 bases and J by 5 bases, with 10 bases between the two germline ends. Germline CDR1 SQVTM, CDR2 ANQGSEA. The CDR3 region has the DNA TGCAGCGTTCCGGCGGGCCACGAGCAGTACTTC. It encodes CSVPAGHEQYF.